The 21 T cell receptor beta chains reported below all come from one sample, sequenced in a study of T-cell memory formation after mild COVID-19. TCRdb itself ran the 5' RACE reads through MiXCR, one entry per CDR3 protein. The sample contains about 100,000 distinct CDR3 sequences, around 10% of which appear only once. The specimen was PBMCs or a T cell subset sorted from them (not recorded which). The receptors come from a man aged 18-30 years who had mild COVID-19 (a few samples of this study predate the infection). Cell type and time point are not known.

This clonotype was seen a few times. J is TRBJ2-3 and V is TRBV7-9; 10 bases map to TRBD2. Per germline, CDR1 SEHNR and CDR2 FQNEAQ (reference sequence). Trimming cost V 6 bases and J 4 bases; bases outside gene matches: 4. The CDR3 runs 14 residues. The CDR3 coding sequence is TGTGCCAGCAGTACTAGCGGGGACCCAGATACGCAGTATTTT. Amino acid sequence: CASSTSGDPDTQYF.

The V call is TRBV20-1, the J call TRBJ1-5; D ambiguous. The CDR3 runs to 12 residues. Trimming removed 6 bases from V and 10 bases from J, with 16 bases in between. The V gene's germline CDR1 is DFQATT and CDR2 SNEGSKA (reference sequence). In DNA form, the CDR3 reads TGCAGTGCCGACGCTTCGGGTATCCCCCAGCATTTT. This codes for CSADASGIPQHF.

The V call is TRBV6-2 or TRBV6-3, the J call TRBJ2-1, with D unresolved. Germline CDR1 reads MNHEY; CDR2 reads SVGEGT. The CDR3 loop spans 12 amino acids. Trimming stripped 2 bases from V and 10 bases from J, with 9 bases between. The CDR3 here is CASSYPLAEQFF. In DNA, the CDR3 is TGTGCCAGCAGTTACCCTCTGGCCGAGCAGTTCTTC.

In this sample, this clonotype turned up a few times. The rearrangement joins TRBV7-9 to TRBJ2-3; D is unclear. This CDR3 has 15 residues. V was pared by 3 bases and J by 1 base, with 11 bases between. CDR1 is SEHNR, CDR2 FQNEAQ, per germline (reference sequence). This chain's CDR3 is CASSLGSGGTDTQYF. CDR3 nucleotides: TGTGCCAGCAGCTTGGGGTCCGGTGGCACAGATACGCAGTATTTT.

This clonotype appeared a few times. CDR3 DNA: TGTGCCACCAGCAGAGGACAGGGGCAGCTGGAGACCCAGTACTTC. Translating it yields CATSRGQGQLETQYF. V and J are TRBV15 and TRBJ2-5; 8 bases agree with TRBD1. Germline V gene lookup returns CDR1 LNHNV and CDR2 YYDKDF (reference sequence). The V gene end was trimmed by 1 base and the J gene end by 5 bases; junction bases not matched to a gene: 6. The CDR3 is made up of 15 amino acids.

In its sample, this clonotype was seen a few times. The rearrangement links TRBV7-9 to TRBJ1-2; tentatively, D is TRBD1 (6 bases). Trimming left V 3 bases short and J 4 bases short, with 15 bases between. The CDR3 has 15 residues. The germline CDR1 and CDR2 sequences are SEHNR and FQNEAQ (reference sequence). CDR3 amino acids: CASSLSPRGGYGYTF. DNA for the CDR3: TGTGCCAGCAGCTTGTCTCCCAGGGGCGGCTATGGCTACACCTTC.

The sample holds a few counts of this clonotype. The rearrangement links TRBV27 to TRBJ2-1; TRBD2 matches 8 bases. The length of the CDR3 is 13 residues. Germline V gene data show CDR1 as MNHEY and CDR2 as SMNVEV (reference sequence). J lost 10 bases, V lost 3 bases, and 5 bases had no gene match. The DNA for the CDR3 is TGTGCCAGCAGTTTCCGGGGGGGCAAGGAGCAGTTCTTC. It translates to CASSFRGGKEQFF.

This chain uses TRBV4-3 with TRBJ2-5; TRBD2 agrees at 8 bases. The J segment lost 4 bases and the V segment lost 1 base, leaving 11 bases of the junction unmatched. Per the germline V gene, CDR1 is LGHNA and CDR2 is YSLEER. The length of the CDR3 is 17 residues. CDR3 sequence (DNA): TGCGCCAGCAGCCAAGCCCCCGGGGGGGCCCGTACAGAGACCCAGTACTTC. Translating gives CASSQAPGGARTETQYF.

The table lists this clonotype with a few counts. The chain couples TRBV28 to TRBJ2-6; tentative D call: TRBD1 (6 bases). Between the trimmed V and J ends, which lost 4 bases and 0 bases, there was a span of 16 bases. This CDR3 is built from 18 residues. Germline V gene lookup returns CDR1 MDHEN and CDR2 SYDVKM. In DNA form, the CDR3 reads TGTGCCAGCAGTTCCCCCCGACAGGCTAGCTCTGGGGCCAACGTCCTGACTTTC. This codes for CASSSPRQASSGANVLTF.

The rearrangement links TRBV7-9 to TRBJ2-1; D is possibly TRBD1 or TRBD2 (6 bases each). Germline CDR1 reads SEHNR; CDR2 reads FQNEAQ (reference sequence). This CDR3 is 15 amino acids long. Trimming took 1 base from V and 6 from J, leaving 13 bases between them. CDR3 protein: CASSLVRLGGNEQFF. For the CDR3, the DNA is TGTGCCAGCAGCTTAGTAAGACTAGGGGGCAATGAGCAGTTCTTC.

Ten or more counts support this clonotype. The V gene is TRBV20-1, the J gene TRBJ2-7; D is possibly TRBD1 (5 bases). The CDR3 extends over 15 amino acids. V gave up 2 bases and J gave up 2 bases, with 16 bases separating them. Germline V gene lookup returns CDR1 DFQATT and CDR2 SNEGSKA (reference sequence). The CDR3 DNA follows: TGCAGTGCTAGATCAAAAAAGGGGAATACCTACGAGCAGTACGTC. As protein: CSARSKKGNTYEQYV.

This clonotype came up a few times. The V gene is TRBV7-3, the J gene TRBJ2-3, with TRBD2 identical over 11 bases. V was clipped by 2 bases and J by 2 bases; unmatched bases: 6. CDR1 and CDR2 (germline): SGHTA, FQGTGA. This CDR3 has 17 amino acids. Here the CDR3 reads CASSLWASGGNTDTQYF. The CDR3 nucleotides read TGTGCCAGCAGCTTATGGGCTAGCGGGGGGAACACAGATACGCAGTATTTT.

The chain combines TRBV11-2 with TRBJ1-1; unclear D gene. V was cut by 3 bases and J by 7 bases, with 6 bases left in between. The germline V gene has CDR1 SGHAT and CDR2 FQNNGV. This CDR3 comprises 11 residues. CDR3: CASSLRREAFF. The CDR3 bases are TGTGCCAGCAGCTTGCGTCGTGAAGCTTTCTTT.

V gene TRBV6-5 combines with J gene TRBJ1-1; tentatively, D is TRBD1 (5 bases). Trimming took 6 bases from V and 1 from J, leaving 9 bases between them. CDR1 and CDR2 from the germline V gene are MNHEY and SVGAGI. The CDR3 has 13 amino acids. The CDR3 loop is CASSRQSNTEAFF. The CDR3 DNA sequence: TGTGCCAGCAGCAGACAGTCGAACACTGAAGCTTTCTTT.

The chain carries TRBV20-1 and TRBJ2-1; weak D call: TRBD1 (6 bases). The CDR3 spans 12 residues. V gave up 5 bases and J gave up 3 bases, with 8 bases separating them. Germline V CDR1 and CDR2: DFQATT, SNEGSKA (reference sequence). The CDR3 loop reads CSAEDSYNEQFF. CDR3 coding DNA: TGCAGTGCTGAGGACAGCTACAATGAGCAGTTCTTC.

This clonotype was picked up a small number of times. The chain links TRBV5-1 to TRBJ1-1, with 8 bases that match TRBD1. The CDR3 sequence is 13 residues long. Per the germline V gene, CDR1 is SGHRS and CDR2 is YFSETQ. With 3 bases clipped from V and 6 bases from J, the junction kept 4 bases outside the gene matches. The CDR3, as DNA: TGCGCCAGCAGCTCTCAGGGGGCTGCTGAAGCTTTCTTT. Its protein product is CASSSQGAAEAFF. The variable domain in full, with the rest retrieved from reference TRBV5-1 and TRBJ1-1, is KAGVTQTPRYLIKTRGQQVTLSCSPISGHRSVSWYQQTPGQGLQFLFEYFSETQRNKGNFPGRFSGRQFSNSRSEMNVSTLELGDSALYLCASSSQGAAEAFFGQGTRLTVV.

This clonotype has a handful of counts. A read error may account for a junction end that differs from germline. The rearrangement joins TRBV6-1 to TRBJ2-3; TRBD2 agrees at 7 bases. The CDR3 totals 15 residues. In germline, CDR1 is MNHNS, CDR2 SASEGT. The CDR3 DNA is TGTGCAAGCAGTGATGGATTAGCGGGTACAGATACGCAGTATTTT. This gives the protein CASSDGLAGTDTQYF.

The chain is built from TRBV28 and TRBJ2-7; perhaps TRBD1 as D (6 bases). The V gene's germline CDR1 is MDHEN and CDR2 SYDVKM. The CDR3 runs 13 residues. The V end lost 3 bases, the J end lost 4 bases, and 10 bases lay between the germline ends. The CDR3 here is CASSFFRGYEQYF. DNA for the CDR3: TGTGCCAGCAGTTTTTTTAGGGGGTACGAGCAGTACTTC. Full variable domain (missing parts from reference TRBV28 and TRBJ2-7): DVKVTQSSRYLVKRTGEKVFLECVQDMDHENMFWYRQDPGLGLRLIYFSYDVKMKEKGDIPEGYSVSREKKERFSLILESASTNQTSMYLCASSFFRGYEQYFGPGTRLTVT.

This chain connects TRBV10-3 to TRBJ2-7, with a weak D call TRBD2 (5 bases). The CDR3 is 15 residues long. Germline V lookup: CDR1 ENHRY, CDR2 SYGVKD. V was clipped by 0 bases and J by 0 bases, with 9 bases between them. The CDR3 DNA follows: TGTGCCATCAGTGAGTCGATTGGGAGCTCCTACGAGCAGTACGTC. Amino acid sequence: CAISESIGSSYEQYV.

The chain is built from TRBV6-2 or TRBV6-3 and TRBJ1-1; 8 bases align to TRBD1. The length of the CDR3 is 14 residues. The V and J ends lost 5 bases and 3 bases, in that order; junction bases with no gene match: 5. Looked up from germline, CDR1 is MNHEY and CDR2 is SVGEGT. CDR3 DNA: TGTGCCAGCAGTGAAACAGGGGGGTACACTGAAGCTTTCTTT. Protein: CASSETGGYTEAFF.

The chain employs TRBV5-1 and TRBJ1-1, with 7 bases fitting TRBD1. The V gene end was trimmed by 1 base and the J gene end by 8 bases; junction bases not matched to a gene: 8. The CDR3 is made up of 14 amino acids. Looked up from germline, CDR1 is SGHRS and CDR2 is YFSETQ. Written as DNA, the CDR3 is TGCGCCAGCAGCTTGATTTCGACAGGGCAAGAAGCTTTCTTT. As protein: CASSLISTGQEAFF. Supplemented by reference TRBV5-1 and TRBJ1-1, the full variable domain reads KAGVTQTPRYLIKTRGQQVTLSCSPISGHRSVSWYQQTPGQGLQFLFEYFSETQRNKGNFPGRFSGRQFSNSRSEMNVSTLELGDSALYLCASSLISTGQEAFFGQGTRLTVV.